Shown below are 13 T cell receptor beta chains from a single sample sequenced in a study of T cell responses to AZD1222 COVID-19 vaccine. Clones were read by immunoSEQ multiplex PCR, and TCRdb kept only the in-frame ones, dropping some. Here the sample spans 150,000 or so clones, 89% being singletons. The sample in question was peripheral blood, obtained on day 0 of AZD1222 vaccination. The receptors were gathered from an adult in good health.

This chain joins TRBV5-4 and TRBJ2-7; TRBD2 aligns across 12 bases. V shed 3 bases, J shed 4 bases, and the junction held 5 bases outside the gene matches. The CDR3 extends over 15 amino acids. CDR1 and CDR2 (germline): SGHNT, YYREEE (reference sequence). The CDR3 region is CASSYLAGGQYEQYF. The CDR3, as DNA: TGTGCCAGCAGCTATCTAGCGGGAGGGCAGTACGAGCAGTACTTC.

The chain couples TRBV3-1 (or the pseudogene TRBV3-2) to TRBJ2-7; 8 bases are a match to TRBD1. Trimming cost V 4 bases and J 3 bases; bases outside gene matches: 2. CDR1 is LGHDT and CDR2 is YNNKEL in the germline V gene (reference sequence). CDR3 size: 13 residues. The CDR3 protein is CASSRTGIYEQYF. In DNA form, the CDR3 reads TGTGCCAGCAGCCGGACAGGGATCTACGAGCAGTACTTC.

The chain has TRBV9 and TRBJ1-6; D unresolved. The germline CDR1 and CDR2 sequences are SGDLS and YYNGEE. With 0 bases removed from V and 9 bases from J, the gap between germline ends came to 10 bases. The CDR3 length is 14 residues. The CDR3 DNA reads as TGTGCCAGCAGCGTAGTCCCGGGCGGTTCACCCCTCCACTTT. This translates into CASSVVPGGSPLHF.

V usage is TRBV7-2 and J usage is TRBJ1-5; TRBD1 matches 7 bases. CDR1 SGHTA and CDR2 FQGNSA come from the germline V gene. J gave up 4 bases and V 1 base, and 4 bases lay outside the gene matches. This CDR3 contains 15 residues. In nucleotides, the CDR3 is TGTGCCAGCAGCTTAGAACAGGGGTTGAATCAGCCCCAGCATTTT. Protein: CASSLEQGLNQPQHF. The full variable domain, completed using reference TRBV7-2 and TRBJ1-5, is GAGVSQSPSNKVTEKGKDVELRCDPISGHTALYWYRQSLGQGLEFLIYFQGNSAPDKSGLPSDRFSAERTGGSVSTLTIQRTQQEDSAVYLCASSLEQGLNQPQHFGDGTRLSIL.

The chain has TRBV6-5 and TRBJ2-7; possibly TRBD2 for D (5 bases). Germline CDR1 and CDR2: MNHEY and SVGAGI. Trimming pared 8 bases from V and 9 bases from J, leaving 20 bases between. This CDR3 has 13 residues. DNA for the CDR3: TGTGCCAGCGAGGGAGAGTTACGAAGCGGGCAGTACTTC. Translating gives CASEGELRSGQYF.

The V gene is TRBV6-1, the J gene TRBJ1-1; D is unresolved. Germline values: CDR1 MNHNS, CDR2 SASEGT. V gave up 1 base and J gave up 2 bases, with 8 bases separating them. CDR3 length equals 14 residues. The CDR3 coding sequence is TGTGCCAGCAGTGAAGTCCAGGCCAACACTGAAGCTTTCTTT. This codes for CASSEVQANTEAFF.

The V call is TRBV6-5, the J call TRBJ1-5; TRBD1 is a possible D gene (5 bases). The CDR3 runs 14 residues. Trimming removed 2 bases at V and 7 bases at J, with 12 bases between. Germline CDR1 is MNHEY and CDR2 is SVGAGI. The CDR3 reads CASSYHRRGQPQHF. CDR3 sequence (DNA): TGTGCCAGCAGTTACCACCGGAGGGGACAGCCCCAGCATTTT.

The V gene is TRBV2, the J gene TRBJ2-4; 8 bases are shared with TRBD2. Trimming cost V 7 bases and J 0 bases; bases outside gene matches: 11. CDR1 is SNHLY and CDR2 is FYNNEI in the germline V gene. This CDR3 has 17 amino acids. The CDR3 here is CASKPQVSGIAKNIQYF. The CDR3 nucleotides read TGTGCCAGCAAGCCCCAAGTTAGCGGGATAGCCAAAAACATTCAGTACTTC.

The chain is built from TRBV5-1 and TRBJ1-2; D unresolved. V lost 0 bases, J lost 0 bases, and 12 bases lay in between. The length of the CDR3 is 16 residues. The germline V gene encodes CDR1 SGHRS and CDR2 YFSETQ. Here the CDR3 DNA reads TGCGCCAGCAGCTTGGGGGCCGGGCGGCCTAACTATGGCTACACCTTC. It encodes CASSLGAGRPNYGYTF.

The chain combines TRBV9 with TRBJ2-3; TRBD2 aligns across 10 bases. The CDR3 has 15 residues. Germline V lookup: CDR1 SGDLS, CDR2 YYNGEE. V dropped 4 bases and J dropped 2; count of bases not matched to a gene: 4. The CDR3 DNA reads as TGTGCCAGCAGCTTAGGACTAGCGGACACAGATACGCAGTATTTT. The encoded protein is CASSLGLADTDTQYF.

In its sample, this clone was seen once. This same CDR3 is encoded by further DNA sequences in the sample. The chain combines TRBV28 with TRBJ1-1; D not resolved. Trimming stripped 6 bases from V and 3 bases from J, with 8 bases between. The V gene's germline CDR1 is MDHEN and CDR2 SYDVKM. CDR3 length: 12 residues. CDR3 residues: CASSRGYTEAFF. CDR3 DNA: TGTGCCAGCAGCCGAGGATACACTGAAGCTTTCTTT.

This rearrangement joins TRBV18 to TRBJ2-5; possible D gene TRBD1, 5 bases. Between the trimmed V and J ends, which lost 8 bases and 5 bases, there was a span of 15 bases. Germline CDR1 reads KGHSH; CDR2 reads LQKENI. The CDR3 runs to 13 residues. CDR3 region: CASTFFAGETQYF. Here the CDR3 DNA reads TGTGCCAGCACCTTCTTCGCAGGGGAGACCCAGTACTTC.

This rearrangement joins TRBV11-2 to TRBJ2-4, with TRBD2 identical over 11 bases. The trim removed 1 base at V and 0 bases at J, leaving 5 bases unmatched. CDR1 is SGHAT, CDR2 FQNNGV, per germline. CDR3 length: 18 amino acids. The CDR3 region has the DNA TGTGCCAGCAGCTTAGTCTTCGGACTAGCGGGAGCCAAAAACATTCAGTACTTC. As protein: CASSLVFGLAGAKNIQYF.